The rows below give T cell receptor beta chains drawn from one sample of a study of cytomegalovirus exposure and HLA in healthy donors. Sequencing was performed with immunoSEQ multiplex PCR; in TCRdb, only in-frame clones are kept and a portion is missing. The sample holds 170,000 or so clones, around 77% seen once. Sequenced: PBMCs. Receptors originate from a man aged 55 to 69 in good health and CMV-seronegative. Both conserved end residues are part of each CDR3. The D gene is left open where the match is weak. A clone size is listed for some rows: how often the clone was seen (once, few, many), or a class if it is expanded.

v_call,j_call,d_call,clone_size,cdr3_nt,cdr3_aa
TRBV19,TRBJ1-5,-,-,TGTGCCAGTAGTGCCCGGGACAAGGGCGTTCTGAATCAGCCCCAGCATTTT,CASSARDKGVLNQPQHF
TRBV5-1,TRBJ2-2,TRBD1,-,TGCGCCAGCAGCTTGGGTGGGACAGCGAACACCGGGGAGCTGTTTTTT,CASSLGGTANTGELFF
TRBV28,TRBJ1-1,-,few,TGTGCCAGCAGTTTAGGGGGAGGCAACACTGAAGCTTTCTTT,CASSLGGGNTEAFF
TRBV4-1,TRBJ2-5,TRBD1,once,TGCGCCAGCAGCCTCCAGGGACAGGGCCAAGAGACCCAGTACTTC,CASSLQGQGQETQYF
TRBV7-6,TRBJ2-3,-,-,TGTGCCAGCAGCTTAGGGTACAGGGCCAACACAGATACGCAGTATTTT,CASSLGYRANTDTQYF
TRBV6-1,TRBJ1-4,TRBD1,once,TGTGCCAGCCGACCCTACAGGGGTGCGAATGAAAAACTGTTTTTT,CASRPYRGANEKLFF
TRBV2,TRBJ2-5,-,-,TGTGCCAGCAGTCCGAGGGCCACGGCGGAGACCCAGTACTTC,CASSPRATAETQYF
TRBV6-1,TRBJ1-1,TRBD1,-,TGTGCCAGCAGGGACAGGGAAGCTTTCTTT,CASRDREAFF
TRBV6-1,TRBJ1-4,TRBD1,-,TGTGCCAGCAGTGCCACAGGGGGCAGTGGTGAAAAACTGTTTTTT,CASSATGGSGEKLFF
TRBV14,TRBJ2-4,-,once,TGTGCCAGCAGCCAAGCAGGAGCCAAAAACATTCAGTACTTC,CASSQAGAKNIQYF